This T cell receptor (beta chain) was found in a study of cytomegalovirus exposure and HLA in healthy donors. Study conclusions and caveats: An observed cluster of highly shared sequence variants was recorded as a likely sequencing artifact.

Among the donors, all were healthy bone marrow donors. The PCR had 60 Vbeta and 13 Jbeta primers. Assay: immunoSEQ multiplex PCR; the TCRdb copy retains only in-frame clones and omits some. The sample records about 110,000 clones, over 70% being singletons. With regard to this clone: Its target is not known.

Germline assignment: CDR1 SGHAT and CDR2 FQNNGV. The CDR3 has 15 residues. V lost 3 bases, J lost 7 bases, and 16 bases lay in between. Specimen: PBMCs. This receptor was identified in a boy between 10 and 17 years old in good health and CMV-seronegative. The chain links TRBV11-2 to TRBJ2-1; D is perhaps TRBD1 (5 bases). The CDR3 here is CASSFEGRDWNEQFF. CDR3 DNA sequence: TGTGCCAGCAGCTTCGAAGGCAGGGATTGGAATGAGCAGTTCTTC.